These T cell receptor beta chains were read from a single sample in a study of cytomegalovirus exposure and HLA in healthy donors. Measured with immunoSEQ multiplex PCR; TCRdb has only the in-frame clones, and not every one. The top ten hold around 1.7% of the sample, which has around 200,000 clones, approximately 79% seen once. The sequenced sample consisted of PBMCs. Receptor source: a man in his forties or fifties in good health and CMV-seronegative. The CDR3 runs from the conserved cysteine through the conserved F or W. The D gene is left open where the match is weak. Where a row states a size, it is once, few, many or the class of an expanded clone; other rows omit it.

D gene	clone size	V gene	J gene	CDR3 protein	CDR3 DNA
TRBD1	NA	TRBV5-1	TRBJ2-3	CASSIGTVSTDTQYF	TGCGCCAGCAGCATCGGGACAGTCAGCACAGATACGCAGTATTTT
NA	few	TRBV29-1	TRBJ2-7	CSVERQRGEQYF	TGCAGCGTTGAGAGGCAAAGGGGCGAGCAGTACTTC
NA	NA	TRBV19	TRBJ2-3	CATTLSGITDTQYF	TGTGCCACTACACTTAGCGGCATCACAGATACGCAGTATTTT
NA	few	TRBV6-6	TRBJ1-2	CASSYGDTLYTF	TGTGCCAGCAGTTACGGGGACACCCTCTACACCTTC
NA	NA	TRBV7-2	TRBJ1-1	CASRTFAGGLSTEAFF	TGTGCCAGCAGAACATTCGCGGGAGGTCTTAGCACTGAAGCTTTCTTT
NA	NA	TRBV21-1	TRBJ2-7	CASSTRTVPGTYEQYF	TGTGCCAGCAGCACTAGGACAGTTCCCGGGACCTACGAGCAGTACTTC
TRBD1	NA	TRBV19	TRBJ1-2	CASSNLQTGGVDGYTF	TGTGCCAGTAGTAACCTCCAGACAGGGGGGGTTGATGGCTACACCTTC
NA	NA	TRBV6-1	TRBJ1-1	CASWTAPNTEAFF	TGTGCCAGCTGGACAGCGCCGAACACTGAAGCTTTCTTT
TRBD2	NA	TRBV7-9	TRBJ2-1	CASLTGTRGDEQFF	TGTGCCAGCCTCACCGGGACTAGGGGGGATGAGCAGTTCTTC
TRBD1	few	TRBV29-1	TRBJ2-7	CSVSRTGGYEQYF	TGCAGCGTTTCGCGGACAGGGGGCTACGAGCAGTACTTC
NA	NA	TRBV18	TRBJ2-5	CASSPRDSQETQYF	TGTGCCAGCTCACCAAGGGACTCCCAAGAGACCCAGTACTTC
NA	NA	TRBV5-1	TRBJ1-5	CASSLREQFNQPQHF	TGCGCCAGCAGCTTACGGGAGCAATTCAATCAGCCCCAGCATTTT
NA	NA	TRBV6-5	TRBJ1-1	CASSYSSRLNTEAFF	TGTGCCAGCAGTTACTCGTCGCGGCTGAACACTGAAGCTTTCTTT
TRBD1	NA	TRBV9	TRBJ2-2	CASSYGTGGKTGELFF	TGTGCCAGCAGCTATGGGACAGGGGGCAAAACCGGGGAGCTGTTTTTT
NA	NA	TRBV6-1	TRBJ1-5	CASSEAGRRQPQHF	TGTGCCAGCAGTGAAGCGGGCAGGCGTCAGCCCCAGCATTTT
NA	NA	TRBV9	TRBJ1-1	CASSPRDINTEAFF	TGTGCCAGCAGCCCCCGGGACATCAACACTGAAGCTTTCTTT
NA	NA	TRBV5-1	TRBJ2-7	CASNEDGPGSEQYF	TGCGCCAGCAACGAGGACGGGCCCGGGAGCGAGCAGTACTTC
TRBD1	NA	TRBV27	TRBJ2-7	CASSISPGQGYEQYF	TGTGCCAGCAGCATATCACCGGGACAGGGTTACGAGCAGTACTTC
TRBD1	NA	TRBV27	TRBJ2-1	CASNTVAGTGYNEQFF	TGTGCCAGCAACACCGTCGCCGGGACAGGCTACAATGAGCAGTTCTTC
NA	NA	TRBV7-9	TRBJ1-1	CASSSTLDTEAFF	TGTGCCAGCAGCTCGACTTTGGACACTGAAGCTTTCTTT
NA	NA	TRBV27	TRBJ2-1	CASREFGDNEQFF	TGTGCCAGCAGGGAGTTCGGTGACAATGAGCAGTTCTTC
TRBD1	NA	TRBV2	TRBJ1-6	CASRVDRESPLHF	TGTGCCAGCAGAGTCGACAGGGAATCACCCCTCCACTTT
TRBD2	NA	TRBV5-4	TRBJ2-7	CASSPSSGSMVEQYF	TGTGCCAGCAGCCCTTCTAGCGGGAGTATGGTCGAGCAGTACTTC
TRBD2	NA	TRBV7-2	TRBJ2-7	CASSLGASGTYEQYF	TGTGCCAGCAGCCTAGGGGCTAGCGGGACCTACGAGCAGTACTTC
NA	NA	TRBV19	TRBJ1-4	CASTDFGTFGKLFF	TGTGCCAGTACCGATTTCGGGACATTCGGAAAACTGTTTTTT
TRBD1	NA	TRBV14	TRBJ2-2	CASSQRQGASGELFF	TGTGCCAGCAGCCAGAGACAGGGGGCGTCGGGGGAGCTGTTTTTT
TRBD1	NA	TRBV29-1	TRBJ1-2	CSVEVDRPFYGYTF	TGCAGCGTTGAAGTGGACAGGCCCTTCTATGGCTACACCTTC
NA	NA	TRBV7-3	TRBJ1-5	CASSLRQTDQPQHF	TGTGCCAGCAGCTTAAGACAGACTGATCAGCCCCAGCATTTT
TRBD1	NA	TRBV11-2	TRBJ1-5	CASSPGRGRYSNQPQHF	TGTGCCAGCAGCCCCGGGAGGGGGCGTTATAGCAATCAGCCCCAGCATTTT